This is a list of T cell receptor beta chains from one sample in a study of T-cell memory formation after mild COVID-19. MiXCR was run by TCRdb on the 5' RACE reads, yielding one entry per CDR3 protein. The table shows about 560,000 distinct CDR3 sequences, with roughly 20% occurring only once. Source material: PBMCs or a T cell subset sorted from them (not recorded which). The source of these receptors is an adult woman who had mild COVID-19 (a few samples of this study predate the infection). Cell type and time point are not known. Each CDR3 is given with its conserved first and last residue. Fields, in order: CDR3 length, clone size, V gene, J gene, D gene, CDR3 DNA, CDR3 protein. D genes are given only for firm matches. A clone size is listed for some rows: how often the clone was seen (once, few, many), or a class if it is expanded.

length: 18; size: -; V: TRBV27; J: TRBJ2-3; D: TRBD2; DNA: TGTGCCAGCAGTTTCTCCCAGCGGGGGGGCCTCAGCACAGATACGCAGTATTTT; CDR3: CASSFSQRGGLSTDTQYF
length: 14; size: -; V: TRBV7-9; J: TRBJ1-2; D: TRBD1; DNA: TGTGCCAGCAGCGAGACAGGGGCTGGTCATGGCTACACCTTC; CDR3: CASSETGAGHGYTF
length: 14; size: -; V: TRBV3-1; J: TRBJ1-2; D: -; DNA: TGTGCCAGCAGCCCTCCGGCGGGTCCCTATGGCTACACCTTC; CDR3: CASSPPAGPYGYTF
length: 14; size: few; V: TRBV6-5; J: TRBJ2-4; D: -; DNA: TGTGCCAGCATGGGAGGACTAGCCAAAAACATTCAGTACTTC; CDR3: CASMGGLAKNIQYF
length: 12; size: -; V: TRBV30; J: TRBJ2-1; D: TRBD2; DNA: TGTGCCTGGACTAGCGGGACCGGTGAGCAGTTCTTC; CDR3: CAWTSGTGEQFF
length: 16; size: many; V: TRBV12-3/TRBV12-4; J: TRBJ2-2; D: -; DNA: TGTGCCAGCACTCCCCAGGGGGGAACGAACACCGGGGAGCTGTTTTTT; CDR3: CASTPQGGTNTGELFF
length: 14; size: few; V: TRBV9; J: TRBJ2-2; D: -; DNA: TGTGCCAGCCAAATCCAGACTGAGGGCGGGGAGCTGTTTTTT; CDR3: CASQIQTEGGELFF
length: 11; size: -; V: TRBV20-1; J: TRBJ2-7; D: -; DNA: TGCAGTGCCCTGACAGGCTACGAGCAGTACTTC; CDR3: CSALTGYEQYF
length: 15; size: -; V: TRBV7-2; J: TRBJ2-1; D: TRBD2; DNA: TGTGCCAGCAGCTCCTGGACTAGCGGGAGTTATGAGCAGTTCTTC; CDR3: CASSSWTSGSYEQFF
length: 15; size: -; V: TRBV7-9; J: TRBJ1-6; D: -; DNA: TGTGCCAGCAGCTTTCCTAAGGGTTTCGTATCACCCCTCCACTTT; CDR3: CASSFPKGFVSPLHF
length: 11; size: -; V: TRBV6-5; J: TRBJ2-7; D: -; DNA: TGTGCCAGCAGTCATGGTCTGCAGCAGTACTTC; CDR3: CASSHGLQQYF
length: 15; size: -; V: TRBV11-2; J: TRBJ2-5; D: TRBD2; DNA: TGTGCCAGCAGCTTCGAGGCGGGAGGTAGAGAGACCCAGTACTTC; CDR3: CASSFEAGGRETQYF
length: 14; size: -; V: TRBV7-9; J: TRBJ2-3; D: TRBD1; DNA: TGTGCCAGCAGCTCTCCCGGGACAGGGGACACGCAGTATTTT; CDR3: CASSSPGTGDTQYF
length: 15; size: many; V: TRBV12-3/TRBV12-4; J: TRBJ2-5; D: TRBD1; DNA: TGTGCCAGCAGTCGGACAGGGGGCTGGTTGGAGACCCAGTACTTC; CDR3: CASSRTGGWLETQYF
length: 13; size: -; V: TRBV29-1; J: TRBJ2-7; D: -; DNA: TGCAGCGTTAGTCCCACTAGCTCCTACGAGCAGTACTTC; CDR3: CSVSPTSSYEQYF
length: 17; size: few; V: TRBV3-1; J: TRBJ2-6; D: -; DNA: TGTGCCAGCAGCCACCCACCATCACTAGCTGGGGCCAACGTCCTGACTTTC; CDR3: CASSHPPSLAGANVLTF
length: 13; size: -; V: TRBV2; J: TRBJ2-1; D: TRBD1; DNA: TGTGCCAGTAATGGACAGGGATACAATGAGCAGTTCTTC; CDR3: CASNGQGYNEQFF
length: 21; size: -; V: TRBV4-1; J: TRBJ1-3; D: -; DNA: TGCGCCAGCAGCCAAGAGCAGTTAGGGGTTACAGGGCTCTTCCTCGGAACCACCATATATTTT; CDR3: CASSQEQLGVTGLFLGTTIYF
length: 18; size: few; V: TRBV7-9; J: TRBJ1-2; D: TRBD1; DNA: TGTGCCAGCAGCTTAAGTGTTTCCCAGGGGGATATTAACTATGGCTACACCTTC; CDR3: CASSLSVSQGDINYGYTF
length: 17; size: -; V: TRBV6-5; J: TRBJ1-2; D: TRBD1; DNA: TGTGCCAGCAGCCGCGACCCGGGACAGGGGGCTCTGGATGGCTACACCTTC; CDR3: CASSRDPGQGALDGYTF
length: 12; size: -; V: TRBV29-1; J: TRBJ1-1; D: -; DNA: TGCAGCGCGGGGGGATTGAACAATGAAGCTTTCTTT; CDR3: CSAGGLNNEAFF
length: 13; size: few; V: TRBV6-2/TRBV6-3; J: TRBJ2-1; D: -; DNA: TGTGCCAGCACCCTAGACTACTACAATGAGCAGTTCTTC; CDR3: CASTLDYYNEQFF
length: 15; size: -; V: TRBV14; J: TRBJ1-1; D: TRBD1; DNA: TGTGCCAGCAGCCAACAAGGGACAGGGTACTCTGAAGCTTTCTTT; CDR3: CASSQQGTGYSEAFF
length: 14; size: -; V: TRBV12-3/TRBV12-4; J: TRBJ2-5; D: -; DNA: TGTGCCAGCACCCGACTAGGATTTTCGGAGACCCAGTACTTC; CDR3: CASTRLGFSETQYF
length: 12; size: -; V: TRBV10-3; J: TRBJ2-2; D: -; DNA: TGTGCCATCAGAGACATTACCGGGGAGCTGTTTTTT; CDR3: CAIRDITGELFF
length: 15; size: few; V: TRBV3-1; J: TRBJ2-7; D: TRBD2; DNA: TGTGCCAGCAGTCGCGGGACTAGCGGGGGCTACGAGCAGTACTTC; CDR3: CASSRGTSGGYEQYF
length: 17; size: -; V: TRBV5-1; J: TRBJ2-7; D: TRBD2; DNA: TGCGCCAGCAGCTTAGTTATGTCTAGCGGGGCCTCCTACGAGCAGTACTTC; CDR3: CASSLVMSSGASYEQYF
length: 14; size: few; V: TRBV7-2; J: TRBJ1-6; D: -; DNA: TGTGCCAGCAGCTCGGGACCGGATAATTCACCCCTCCACTTT; CDR3: CASSSGPDNSPLHF
length: 13; size: -; V: TRBV5-1; J: TRBJ1-1; D: -; DNA: TGCGCCAGCAGCTGGGGGGTGGACACTGAAGCTTTCTTT; CDR3: CASSWGVDTEAFF
length: 16; size: few; V: TRBV2; J: TRBJ2-2; D: -; DNA: TGTGCCAGCATTCAACAGGGAGGAACGAACACCGGGGAGCTGTTTTTT; CDR3: CASIQQGGTNTGELFF
length: 14; size: many; V: TRBV4-2; J: TRBJ2-1; D: -; DNA: TGTGCCAGCAGTCTCGCCCAGGGGGGCGATGAGCAGTTCTTC; CDR3: CASSLAQGGDEQFF
length: 14; size: few; V: TRBV5-1; J: TRBJ2-7; D: -; DNA: TGCGCCAGCAGCTTGACAGGCCGCCTCTACGAGCAGTACTTC; CDR3: CASSLTGRLYEQYF
length: 14; size: -; V: TRBV7-8; J: TRBJ2-7; D: TRBD1; DNA: TGTGCCAGCAGCGCTCGGACAGGGCCCTACGAGCAGTACTTC; CDR3: CASSARTGPYEQYF
length: 19; size: -; V: TRBV18; J: TRBJ2-3; D: TRBD2; DNA: TGTGCCAGCTCCCCGACCGGGACTAGGAAAGCCCCTGGCACAGATACGCAGTATTTT; CDR3: CASSPTGTRKAPGTDTQYF
length: 19; size: -; V: TRBV4-1; J: TRBJ2-1; D: TRBD1; DNA: TGCGCCAGCAGCCAAGGGACAGGGCGATTGAGTAGCTCCTACAATGAGCAGTTCTTC; CDR3: CASSQGTGRLSSSYNEQFF
length: 15; size: -; V: TRBV7-8; J: TRBJ1-5; D: -; DNA: TGTGCCAGCAGCCCCGGGGGGGGTACCAATCAGCCCCAGCATTTT; CDR3: CASSPGGGTNQPQHF
length: 14; size: few; V: TRBV4-1; J: TRBJ2-7; D: -; DNA: TGCGCCAGCAGCCAAGGGACCGGGGGGCGCGAGCAGTACTTC; CDR3: CASSQGTGGREQYF
length: 14; size: -; V: TRBV6-1; J: TRBJ1-2; D: -; DNA: TGTGCCAGCAGTGAAAAATGGGCCGGAGATGGCTACACCTTC; CDR3: CASSEKWAGDGYTF
length: 13; size: -; V: TRBV7-2; J: TRBJ1-2; D: TRBD1; DNA: TGTGCCAGCAGCTCTGACAGGGGGAGAGGCTACACCTTC; CDR3: CASSSDRGRGYTF
length: 17; size: few; V: TRBV7-2; J: TRBJ2-5; D: TRBD1; DNA: TGTGCCAGCAGCTTAGTTGGGGACAGTGGCTTCGCAGAGACCCAGTACTTC; CDR3: CASSLVGDSGFAETQYF
length: 13; size: few; V: TRBV9; J: TRBJ2-7; D: -; DNA: TGTGCCAGCAGCGTAGGGCAGAACTACGAGCAGTACTTC; CDR3: CASSVGQNYEQYF
length: 17; size: few; V: TRBV12-3/TRBV12-4; J: TRBJ2-2; D: -; DNA: TGTGCCAGCAGTTTCTTGGCAGTCATTACGAACACCGGGGAGCTGTTTTTT; CDR3: CASSFLAVITNTGELFF